The 13 T cell receptor beta chains below come from one sample, sequenced in a study of cytomegalovirus exposure and HLA in healthy donors. In the PCR, 60 Vbeta and 13 Jbeta primers were used. The assay was immunoSEQ multiplex PCR, and TCRdb's table has in-frame clones only and misses some. The table records tens of thousands of clones, about four fifths of them present only once. Material: PBMCs. These receptors all come from a man aged 18 to 30 in good health and CMV-seronegative.

The rearrangement joins TRBV21-1 to TRBJ1-5. TRBV21-1 is a documented pseudogene. The CDR3 runs 18 residues. The CDR3 coding sequence is TGTGCCAGCAGCAAAAGGTCCCCTCCGGCCCGGGGCAATCAGCCCCAGCATTTT. Encoded protein: CASSKRSPPARGNQPQHF.

V is TRBV7-3 and J is TRBJ1-6; TRBD1 matches 7 bases. The CDR3 length is 14 residues. Unmatched junction bases numbered 6, after V lost 3 bases and J lost 10 bases. In germline, CDR1 is SGHTA, CDR2 FQGTGA. The CDR3 DNA follows: TGTGCCAGCAGCTTCGGACAGGCAGGCTCACCCCTCCACTTT. It encodes CASSFGQAGSPLHF.

This rearrangement joins TRBV7-2 to TRBJ2-2; 10 positions agree with TRBD2. J gave up 2 bases and V 1 base, and 7 bases lay outside the gene matches. Germline CDR1 and CDR2: SGHTA and FQGNSA. CDR3 length: 18 residues. In nucleotides, the CDR3 is TGTGCCAGCAGCTTAGATTTAGCGGGGGGCGGAAACACCGGGGAGCTGTTTTTT. Translation gives CASSLDLAGGGNTGELFF. The full variable domain, its missing parts supplied by reference TRBV7-2 and TRBJ2-2, is GAGVSQSPSNKVTEKGKDVELRCDPISGHTALYWYRQSLGQGLEFLIYFQGNSAPDKSGLPSDRFSAERTGGSVSTLTIQRTQQEDSAVYLCASSLDLAGGGNTGELFFGEGSRLTVL.

The rearrangement uses TRBV7-6 and TRBJ1-4; 7 bases match TRBD1. This CDR3 contains 16 residues. The ends lost 3 bases at V and 4 bases at J; junction bases unmatched: 8. The V gene's germline CDR1 is SGHVS and CDR2 FNYEAQ. CDR3 residues: CASSLRQGAGNEKLFF. The CDR3 nucleotides are TGTGCCAGCAGCTTGCGACAGGGTGCGGGTAATGAAAAACTGTTTTTT.

V usage is TRBV7-2 and J usage is TRBJ2-7; 9 bases agree with TRBD1. CDR1 is SGHTA, CDR2 FQGNSA, per germline. This CDR3 has 15 residues. The J segment lost 3 bases and the V segment lost 3 bases, leaving 6 bases of the junction unmatched. CDR3 bases: TGTGCCAGCAGCTTGACAGGGGGTCCCTACTACGAGCAGTACTTC. It encodes CASSLTGGPYYEQYF.

The rearrangement links TRBV7-9 to TRBJ2-1; 9 nucleotides agree with TRBD2. The CDR3 contains 16 residues. Trimming cost V 3 bases and J 7 bases; bases outside gene matches: 10. The germline V gene has CDR1 SEHNR and CDR2 FQNEAQ (reference sequence). CDR3 DNA sequence: TGTGCCAGCAGCTTTCCATTAGCGGGGGTCGCAAATGAGCAGTTCTTC. It encodes CASSFPLAGVANEQFF. Looking up the rest from reference TRBV7-9 and TRBJ2-1 gives the full variable domain: DTGVSQNPRHKITKRGQNVTFRCDPISEHNRLYWYRQTLGQGPEFLTYFQNEAQLEKSRLLSDRFSAERPKGSFSTLEIQRTEQGDSAMYLCASSFPLAGVANEQFFGPGTRLTVL.

The chain employs TRBV5-6 and TRBJ1-2, with a possible D match to TRBD1 (5 bases). CDR1 and CDR2 from the germline V gene are SGHDT and YYEEEE. With 4 bases removed from V and 8 bases from J, the gap between germline ends came to 12 bases. The CDR3 has 12 residues. The CDR3 bases are TGTGCCAGCAGCGCGGACAAGCGCGGCTACACCTTC. Encoded protein: CASSADKRGYTF.

The V gene is TRBV7-3, the J gene TRBJ2-1; TRBD2 agrees at 8 bases. The CDR3 consists of 12 residues. J was trimmed by 16 bases and V by 7 bases; bases with no gene match: 12. Germline V gene data show CDR1 as SGHTA and CDR2 as FQGTGA. The CDR3 sequence is CASNHAGGEVFF. The CDR3 region has the DNA TGTGCCAGCAACCACGCCGGGGGGGAAGTTTTCTTC.

The CDR3 DNA reads as TGTGCCAGCAGCCCCAGAAATTCAGAAAATAATGAAAAACTGTTTTTT. Protein product: CASSPRNSENNEKLFF. This chain connects TRBV7-9 to TRBJ1-4; D is undetermined. V was trimmed by 5 bases and J by 4 bases, leaving 17 bases between them. CDR1 and CDR2 (germline): SEHNR, FQNEAQ (reference sequence). CDR3 length: 16 amino acids.

The V call is TRBV10-3, the J call TRBJ2-7; TRBD1 aligns across 9 bases. CDR3 length: 14 amino acids. Unmatched junction bases numbered 9, after V lost 10 bases and J lost 2 bases. The germline V gene has CDR1 ENHRY and CDR2 SYGVKD. The CDR3 sequence: CATKRDRETYEQYF. In DNA form, the CDR3 reads TGTGCCACCAAGCGGGACAGGGAAACCTACGAGCAGTACTTC.

The chain recombines TRBV6-1 with TRBJ1-1, with 7 bases that match TRBD1. The germline CDR1 and CDR2 sequences are MNHNS and SASEGT. Germline trimming cut 4 bases from V and 4 bases from J; bases unmatched to any gene: 6. CDR3 length equals 14 residues. The CDR3 bases are TGTGCCAGCAGTGTAATAAGGGGGCCCACTGAAGCTTTCTTT. Amino acids: CASSVIRGPTEAFF.

V gene TRBV7-9 combines with J gene TRBJ2-2; 10 nucleotides align to TRBD2. The CDR3 runs to 17 residues. Losses at the gene ends were 1 base for V and 1 base for J; bases not matched to a gene: 3. Germline-derived CDR1 and CDR2 are SEHNR and FQNEAQ (reference sequence). The CDR3 loop reads CASSLVLAGLNTGELFF. In DNA form, the CDR3 reads TGTGCCAGCAGCTTAGTACTAGCGGGGTTGAACACCGGGGAGCTGTTTTTT. Full variable domain (remainder filled in from reference TRBV7-9 and TRBJ2-2): DTGVSQNPRHKITKRGQNVTFRCDPISEHNRLYWYRQTLGQGPEFLTYFQNEAQLEKSRLLSDRFSAERPKGSFSTLEIQRTEQGDSAMYLCASSLVLAGLNTGELFFGEGSRLTVL.

J is TRBJ1-3 and V is TRBV2; no firm D call. Germline CDR1 reads SNHLY; CDR2 reads FYNNEI. This CDR3 has 14 amino acids. V was cut by 3 bases and J by 9 bases, with 15 bases left in between. The CDR3 sequence: CASSEAGVGGTIYF. CDR3 nucleotide sequence: TGTGCCAGCAGTGAGGCCGGGGTCGGTGGCACCATATATTTT.